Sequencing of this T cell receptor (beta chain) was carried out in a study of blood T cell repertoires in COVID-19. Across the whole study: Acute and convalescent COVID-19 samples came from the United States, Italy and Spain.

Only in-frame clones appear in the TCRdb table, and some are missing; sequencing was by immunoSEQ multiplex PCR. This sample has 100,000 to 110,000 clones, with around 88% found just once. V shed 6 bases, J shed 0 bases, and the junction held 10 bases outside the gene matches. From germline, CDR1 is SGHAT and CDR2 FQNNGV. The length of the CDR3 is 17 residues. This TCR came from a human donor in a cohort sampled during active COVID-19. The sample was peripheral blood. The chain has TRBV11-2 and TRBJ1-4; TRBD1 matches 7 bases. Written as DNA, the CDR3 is TGTGCCAGCAGAAGGGGACAGCGATTAGCAACTAATGAAAAACTGTTTTTT. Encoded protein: CASRRGQRLATNEKLFF.